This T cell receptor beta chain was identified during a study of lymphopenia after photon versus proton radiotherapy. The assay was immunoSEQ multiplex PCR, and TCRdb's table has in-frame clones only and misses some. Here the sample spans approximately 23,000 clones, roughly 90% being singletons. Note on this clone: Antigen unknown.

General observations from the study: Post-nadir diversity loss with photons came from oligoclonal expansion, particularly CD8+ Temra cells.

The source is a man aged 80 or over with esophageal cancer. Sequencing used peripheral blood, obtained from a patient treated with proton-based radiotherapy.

The chain's CDR3 is CASPLADSYNEQFF. CDR3 bases: TGTGCCAGCCCGCTAGCGGACTCCTACAATGAGCAGTTCTTC. This sequence joins TRBV9 and TRBJ2-1, with TRBD2 matching 7 bases. CDR3 length equals 14 residues. Germline V gene lookup returns CDR1 SGDLS and CDR2 YYNGEE. J gave up 0 bases and V 7 bases, and 4 bases lay outside the gene matches.